The 17 T cell receptor beta chains in this list originate from one sample, sequenced in a study of molecular identifiers for immune sequencing clone quantification. TCRdb reprocessed the PCR reads via MiXCR and lists one record per CDR3 protein. The sample records about 630,000 distinct CDR3 sequences, roughly 23% being singletons. The sequenced material came from naive CD8+ T cells from blood, with Jurkat cell RNA spiked in. As to subset: FACS-sorted CD8+CD4-CCR7+CD45RA+ naive T cells. The receptors here all came from a human donor in good health. Some libraries in this study had Jurkat cell RNA spiked in.

In regard to this clonotype: Its ends do not fully match the called genes, so a read error is possible. The rearrangement uses TRBV6-1 and TRBJ1-1, with D unresolved. Germline V gives CDR1 MNHNS, CDR2 SASEGT. The CDR3 is made up of 15 amino acids. CDR3 amino acids: CASSEVKAANTEALF. The CDR3 DNA follows: TGTGCCAGCAGTGAAGTAAAGGCAGCGAACACTGAAGCTCTCTTT.

The sample holds many counts of this clonotype. The CDR3 DNA reads as TGTGCCAGCAGTGCTTCTGACTTTACTGAAGCTTTCTTT. As protein: CASSASDFTEAFF. This chain uses TRBV27 with TRBJ1-1; no firm D call. The CDR3 has 13 residues. V lost 5 bases, J lost 5 bases, and 12 bases lay in between. CDR1 and CDR2 (germline): MNHEY, SMNVEV (reference sequence).

This clonotype was counted ten times or more. The rearrangement links TRBV6-5 to TRBJ2-1; D perhaps matches TRBD1 (6 bases). This CDR3 is 15 amino acids long. V was cut by 2 bases and J by 5 bases, with 13 bases left in between. Germline V CDR1 and CDR2: MNHEY, SVGAGI. The CDR3 nucleotides are TGTGCCAGCAGTTACGGGGGCTGGGGCGACAATGAGCAGTTCTTC. Its translation: CASSYGGWGDNEQFF.

About this clonotype: A single base separates this from a much larger clone, so it may be a read error. CDR3 in DNA: TGTGCCAGCAGCCCATGTAGGGGGCCCTATAATTCACCCCTCCACTTT. It translates to CASSPCRGPYNSPLHF. The V gene is TRBV7-2, the J gene TRBJ1-6; the match to TRBD1 covers 7 bases. CDR1 is SGHTA, CDR2 FQGNSA, per germline. The CDR3 has 16 residues. Trimming at V came to 5 bases and at J to 2 bases, leaving 6 bases not matched to a gene.

This clonotype was seen at least ten times. The chain links TRBV6-2 or TRBV6-3 to TRBJ1-1; perhaps TRBD1 as D (6 bases). The CDR3 is 14 amino acids. The germline CDR1 and CDR2 sequences are MNHEY and SVGEGT. Trimming took 6 bases from V and 2 from J, leaving 13 bases between them. CDR3 protein: CASSLTGLNTEAFF. The CDR3 coding sequence is TGTGCCAGCAGCCTGACAGGATTAAACACTGAAGCTTTCTTT.

This clonotype was seen a handful of times. V is TRBV7-9 and J is TRBJ2-1; D is undetermined. CDR1 is SEHNR and CDR2 is FQNEAQ in the germline V gene (reference sequence). Between the trimmed V and J ends, which lost 4 bases and 4 bases, there was a span of 14 bases. The length of the CDR3 is 15 residues. CDR3 in amino acids: CASSSPAVGYNEQFF. CDR3 DNA: TGTGCCAGCAGCTCCCCAGCTGTGGGGTACAATGAGCAGTTCTTC.

Concerning this clonotype: At one end, the junction sequence differs from germline, possibly due to a read error. The V gene is TRBV30, the J gene TRBJ2-5; D not certain. This CDR3 is 14 amino acids long. The germline V gene has CDR1 GTSNPN and CDR2 SVGIG (reference sequence). CDR3 protein: CAWRARAWQEPQSF. The CDR3 region has the DNA TGTGCCTGGCGTGCCCGGGCCTGGCAAGAGCCCCAGTCCTTC.

This sequence joins TRBV20-1 and TRBJ1-1; D uncertain. There are 11 residues in the CDR3. CDR1 is DFQATT and CDR2 is SNEGSKA in the germline V gene (reference sequence). Trimming cost V 3 bases and J 0 bases, with 2 bases left between them. The chain's CDR3 is CSASMNTEAFF. In DNA form, the CDR3 reads TGCAGTGCTAGTATGAACACTGAAGCTTTCTTT.

The table lists this clonotype with a few counts. The chain links TRBV15 to TRBJ2-1; 8 bases are a match to TRBD2. Trimming at V came to 1 base and at J to 5 bases, leaving 7 bases not matched to a gene. The CDR3 has 16 amino acids. CDR1 is LNHNV, CDR2 YYDKDF, per germline (reference sequence). The CDR3: CATSRGYGSGDNEQFF. As DNA, the CDR3 is TGTGCCACCAGCAGAGGGTATGGTAGCGGGGACAATGAGCAGTTCTTC.

The chain links TRBV11-2 to TRBJ2-7; no clear D gene. The germline V gene encodes CDR1 SGHAT and CDR2 FQNNGV. The ends were cut back, 6 bases at V and 3 bases at J, with 15 bases in the middle. The CDR3 spans 14 residues. CDR3 amino acids: CASSYTVGVYEQYF. CDR3 DNA sequence: TGTGCCAGCAGTTATACCGTGGGTGTCTACGAGCAGTACTTC.

The chain has TRBV13 and TRBJ1-1, with D possibly TRBD1 on 5 matching bases. The germline V and J ends were trimmed by 2 bases and 1 base, with 11 bases remaining between them. Per the germline V gene, CDR1 is PRHDT and CDR2 is FYEKMQ (reference sequence). The CDR3 spans 15 residues. The CDR3 DNA follows: TGTGCCAGCAGCTTAAAAGGGGCACCGAACACTGAAGCTTTCTTT. This sequence encodes CASSLKGAPNTEAFF.

Only a few counts were recorded for this clonotype. The rearrangement links TRBV29-1 to TRBJ2-1, with 8 bases lining up with TRBD2. J was trimmed by 5 bases and V by 4 bases; bases with no gene match: 7. The CDR3 runs to 14 residues. Germline V gives CDR1 SQVTM, CDR2 ANQGSEA. In DNA form, the CDR3 reads TGCAGCGTTGCGGGGGGGCGGACTAACAATGAGCAGTTCTTC. It codes for CSVAGGRTNNEQFF.

This clonotype was seen a few times. V usage is TRBV30 and J usage is TRBJ2-1; TRBD1 matches 11 bases. The ends lost 4 bases at V and 6 bases at J; junction bases unmatched: 2. This CDR3 spans 13 amino acids. Germline V CDR1 and CDR2: GTSNPN, SVGIG (reference sequence). CDR3 bases: TGTGCCTGGATGGGGACAGGGGGCAATGAGCAGTTCTTC. Translating it yields CAWMGTGGNEQFF.

The CDR3 nucleotides are TGTGCCAGTTCAGGGGCGTCCGCCTACGAGCAGTACTTC. This encodes CASSGASAYEQYF. The rearrangement uses TRBV19 and TRBJ2-7; D is perhaps TRBD1 (6 bases). This CDR3 contains 13 residues. The germline V gene has CDR1 LNHDA and CDR2 SQIVND (reference sequence). V gave up 8 bases and J gave up 2 bases, with 13 bases separating them.

This clonotype was seen a few times. CDR3 residues: CAWMGSGYGYTF. The CDR3 DNA follows: TGTGCCTGGATGGGATCAGGATATGGCTACACCTTC. V and J are TRBV30 and TRBJ1-2; D is unclear. Trimming cost V 4 bases and J 5 bases, with 11 bases left between them. The germline gives CDR1 GTSNPN, CDR2 SVGIG (reference sequence). The CDR3 is made up of 12 amino acids.

This chain connects TRBV7-9 to TRBJ1-2; a possible D gene is TRBD1 (6 bases). With 4 bases removed from V and 5 bases from J, the gap between germline ends came to 17 bases. Germline loops: CDR1 SEHNR, CDR2 FQNEAQ (reference sequence). The CDR3 sequence is 15 residues long. The CDR3 nucleotides are TGTGCCAGCAGCTCTCCCGGGACAAACCGGTATGGCTACACCTTC. This codes for CASSSPGTNRYGYTF.

This clonotype was observed a handful of times. The chain carries TRBV4-2 and TRBJ2-7; D may be TRBD1 (6 bases). CDR1 is LGHNA, CDR2 YNFKEQ, per germline. V lost 0 bases and J lost 0, with 15 bases in between. The CDR3 length is 17 residues. The CDR3 region has the DNA TGTGCCAGCAGCCAAGATACCCCGGACAGCTACTCCTACGAGCAGTACTTC. This sequence encodes CASSQDTPDSYSYEQYF.